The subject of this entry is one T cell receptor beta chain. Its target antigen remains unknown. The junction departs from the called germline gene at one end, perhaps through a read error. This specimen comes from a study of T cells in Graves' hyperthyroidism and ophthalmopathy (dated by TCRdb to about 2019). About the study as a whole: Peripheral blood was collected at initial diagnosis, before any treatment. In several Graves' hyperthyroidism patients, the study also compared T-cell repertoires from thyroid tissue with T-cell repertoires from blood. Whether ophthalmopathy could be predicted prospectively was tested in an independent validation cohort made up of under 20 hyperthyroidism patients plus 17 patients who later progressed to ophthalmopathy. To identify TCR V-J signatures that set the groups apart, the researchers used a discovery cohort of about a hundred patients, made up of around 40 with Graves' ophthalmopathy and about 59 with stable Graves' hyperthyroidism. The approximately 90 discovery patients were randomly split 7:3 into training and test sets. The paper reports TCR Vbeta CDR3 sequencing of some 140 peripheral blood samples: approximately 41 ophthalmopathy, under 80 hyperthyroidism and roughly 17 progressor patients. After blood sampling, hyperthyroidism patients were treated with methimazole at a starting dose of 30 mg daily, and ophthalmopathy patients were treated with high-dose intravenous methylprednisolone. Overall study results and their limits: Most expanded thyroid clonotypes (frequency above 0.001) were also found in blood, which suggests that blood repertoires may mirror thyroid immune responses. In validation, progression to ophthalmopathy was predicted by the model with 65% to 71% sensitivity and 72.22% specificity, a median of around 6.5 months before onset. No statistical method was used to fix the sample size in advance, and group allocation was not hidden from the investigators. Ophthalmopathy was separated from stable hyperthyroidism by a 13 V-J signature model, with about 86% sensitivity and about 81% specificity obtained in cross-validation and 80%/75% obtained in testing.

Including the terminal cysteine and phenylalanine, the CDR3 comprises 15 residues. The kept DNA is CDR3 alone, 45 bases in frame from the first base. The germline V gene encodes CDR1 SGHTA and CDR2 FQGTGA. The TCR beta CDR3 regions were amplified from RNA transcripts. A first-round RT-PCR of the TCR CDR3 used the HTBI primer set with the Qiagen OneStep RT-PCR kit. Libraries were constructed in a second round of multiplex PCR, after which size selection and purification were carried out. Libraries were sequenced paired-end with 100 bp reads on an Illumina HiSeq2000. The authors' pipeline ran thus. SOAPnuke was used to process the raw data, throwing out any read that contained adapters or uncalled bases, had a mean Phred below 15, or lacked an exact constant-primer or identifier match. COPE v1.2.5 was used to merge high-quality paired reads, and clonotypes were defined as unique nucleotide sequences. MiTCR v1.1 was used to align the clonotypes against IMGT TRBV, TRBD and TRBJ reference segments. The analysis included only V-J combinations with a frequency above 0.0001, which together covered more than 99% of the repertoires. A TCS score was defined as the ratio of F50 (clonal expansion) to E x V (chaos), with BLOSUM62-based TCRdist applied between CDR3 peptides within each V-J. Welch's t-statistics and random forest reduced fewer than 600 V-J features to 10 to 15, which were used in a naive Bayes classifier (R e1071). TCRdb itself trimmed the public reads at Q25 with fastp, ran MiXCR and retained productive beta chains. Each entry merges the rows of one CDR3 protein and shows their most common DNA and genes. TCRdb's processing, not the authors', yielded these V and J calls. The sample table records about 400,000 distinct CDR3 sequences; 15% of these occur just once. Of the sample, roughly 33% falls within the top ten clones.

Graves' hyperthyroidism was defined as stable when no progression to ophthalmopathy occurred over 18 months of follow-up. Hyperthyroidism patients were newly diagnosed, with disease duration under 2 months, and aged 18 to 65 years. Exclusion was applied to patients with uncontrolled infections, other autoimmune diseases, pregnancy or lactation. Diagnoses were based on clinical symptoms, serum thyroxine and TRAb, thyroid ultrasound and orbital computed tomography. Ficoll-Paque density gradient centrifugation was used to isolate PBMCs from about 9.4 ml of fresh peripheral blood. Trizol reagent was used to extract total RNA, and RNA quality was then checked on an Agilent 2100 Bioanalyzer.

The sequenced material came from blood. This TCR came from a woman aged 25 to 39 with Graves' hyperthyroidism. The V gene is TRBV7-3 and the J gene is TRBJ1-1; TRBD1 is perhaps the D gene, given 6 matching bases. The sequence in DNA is TGTGCCAGCAGCTTCGGGGGGCGCGGGAACACTGAAGCTCTCTTT. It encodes CASSFGGRGNTEALF.